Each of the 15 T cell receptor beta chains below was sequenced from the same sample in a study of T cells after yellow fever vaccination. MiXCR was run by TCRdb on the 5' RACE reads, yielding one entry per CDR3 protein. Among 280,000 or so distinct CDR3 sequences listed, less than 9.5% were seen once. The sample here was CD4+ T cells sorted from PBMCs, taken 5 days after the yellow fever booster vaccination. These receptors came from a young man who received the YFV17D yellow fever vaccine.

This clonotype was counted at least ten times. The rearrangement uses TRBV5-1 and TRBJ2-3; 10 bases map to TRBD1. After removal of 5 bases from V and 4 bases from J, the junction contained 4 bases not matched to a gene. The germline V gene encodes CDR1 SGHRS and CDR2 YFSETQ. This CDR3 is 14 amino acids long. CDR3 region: CASSWDRGSDTQYF. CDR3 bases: TGCGCCAGCAGTTGGGACAGGGGCTCAGATACGCAGTATTTT.

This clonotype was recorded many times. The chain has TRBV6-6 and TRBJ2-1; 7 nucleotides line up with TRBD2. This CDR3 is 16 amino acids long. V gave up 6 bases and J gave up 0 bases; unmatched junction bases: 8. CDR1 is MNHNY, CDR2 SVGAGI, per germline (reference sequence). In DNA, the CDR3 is TGTGCCAGCAGGGAGGGGAGGGGTCCCTCCTACAATGAGCAGTTCTTC. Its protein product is CASREGRGPSYNEQFF.

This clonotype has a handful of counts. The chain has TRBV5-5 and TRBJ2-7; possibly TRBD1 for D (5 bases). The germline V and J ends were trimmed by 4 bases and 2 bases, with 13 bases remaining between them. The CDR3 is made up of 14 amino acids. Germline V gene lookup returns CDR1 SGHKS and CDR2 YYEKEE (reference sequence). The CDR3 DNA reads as TGTGCCAGCAGCGTAAGTTCAGGGCCCTACGAGCAGTACGTC. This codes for CASSVSSGPYEQYV.

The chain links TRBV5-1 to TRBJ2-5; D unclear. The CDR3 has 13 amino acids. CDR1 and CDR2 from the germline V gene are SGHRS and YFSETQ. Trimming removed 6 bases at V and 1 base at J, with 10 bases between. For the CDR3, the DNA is TGCGCCAGCACGGCTTCAACCCAAGAGACCCAGTACTTC. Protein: CASTASTQETQYF. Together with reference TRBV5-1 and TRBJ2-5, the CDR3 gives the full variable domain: KAGVTQTPRYLIKTRGQQVTLSCSPISGHRSVSWYQQTPGQGLQFLFEYFSETQRNKGNFPGRFSGRQFSNSRSEMNVSTLELGDSALYLCASTASTQETQYFGPGTRLLVL.

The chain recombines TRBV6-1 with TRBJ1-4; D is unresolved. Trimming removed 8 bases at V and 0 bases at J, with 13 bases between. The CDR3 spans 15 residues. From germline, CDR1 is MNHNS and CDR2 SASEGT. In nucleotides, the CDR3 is TGTGCCAGCTCCGACCGGACTTCAACTAATGAAAAACTGTTTTTT. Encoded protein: CASSDRTSTNEKLFF.

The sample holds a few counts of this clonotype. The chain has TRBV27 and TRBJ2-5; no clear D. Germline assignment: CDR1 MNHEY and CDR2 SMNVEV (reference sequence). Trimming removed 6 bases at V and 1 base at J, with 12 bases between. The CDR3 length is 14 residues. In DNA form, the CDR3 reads TGTGCCAGCAGCAACAGACGGGCCCAAGAGACCCAGTACTTC. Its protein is CASSNRRAQETQYF.

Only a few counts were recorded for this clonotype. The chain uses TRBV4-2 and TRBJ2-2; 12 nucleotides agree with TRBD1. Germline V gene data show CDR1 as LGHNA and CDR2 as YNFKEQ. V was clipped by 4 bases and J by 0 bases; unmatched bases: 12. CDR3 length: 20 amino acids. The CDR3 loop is CASSPVGTGGPRPNTGELFF. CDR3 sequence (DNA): TGTGCCAGCAGCCCCGTCGGGACAGGGGGCCCCAGACCGAACACCGGGGAGCTGTTTTTT.

The CDR3 loop is CASGKPAQDRDTEAFF. CDR3 DNA sequence: TGTGCCAGCGGGAAACCCGCCCAGGATCGAGACACTGAAGCTTTCTTT. The chain combines TRBV9 with TRBJ1-1; no clear D. Germline CDR1 reads SGDLS; CDR2 reads YYNGEE. This CDR3 has 16 amino acids. Trimming shortened V by 7 bases and J by 3 bases, and 22 bases separated the two germline ends.

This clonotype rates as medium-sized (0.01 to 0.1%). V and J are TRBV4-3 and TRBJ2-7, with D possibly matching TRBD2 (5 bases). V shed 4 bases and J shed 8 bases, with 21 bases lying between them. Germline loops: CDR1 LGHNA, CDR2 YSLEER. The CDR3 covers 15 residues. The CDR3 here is CASSLVGLSRGKQYF. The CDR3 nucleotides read TGCGCCAGCAGCCTCGTCGGACTCTCCCGGGGAAAGCAGTACTTC.

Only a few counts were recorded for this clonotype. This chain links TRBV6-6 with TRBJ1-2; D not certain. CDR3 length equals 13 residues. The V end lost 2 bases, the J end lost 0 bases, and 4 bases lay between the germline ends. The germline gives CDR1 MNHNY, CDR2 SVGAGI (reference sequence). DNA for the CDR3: TGTGCCAGCAGTTACCTAGCTAACTATGGCTACACCTTC. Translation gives CASSYLANYGYTF.

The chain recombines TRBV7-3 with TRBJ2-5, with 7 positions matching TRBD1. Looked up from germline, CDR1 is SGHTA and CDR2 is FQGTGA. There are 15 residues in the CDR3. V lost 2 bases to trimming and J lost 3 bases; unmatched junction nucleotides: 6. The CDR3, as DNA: TGTGCCAGCAGCTTAGTCGGGACAGACAAAGAGACCCAGTACTTC. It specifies CASSLVGTDKETQYF. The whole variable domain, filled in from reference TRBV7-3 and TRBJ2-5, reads GAGVSQTPSNKVTEKGKYVELRCDPISGHTALYWYRQSLGQGPEFLIYFQGTGAADDSGLPNDRFFAVRPEGSVSTLKIQRTERGDSAVYLCASSLVGTDKETQYFGPGTRLLVL.

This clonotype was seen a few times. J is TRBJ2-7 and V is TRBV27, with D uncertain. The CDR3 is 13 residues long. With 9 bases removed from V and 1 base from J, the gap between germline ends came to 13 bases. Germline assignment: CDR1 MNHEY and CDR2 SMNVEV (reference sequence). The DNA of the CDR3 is TGTGCCAGGGCCGGGTCGGATTCCTACGAGCAGTACGTC. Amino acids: CARAGSDSYEQYV.

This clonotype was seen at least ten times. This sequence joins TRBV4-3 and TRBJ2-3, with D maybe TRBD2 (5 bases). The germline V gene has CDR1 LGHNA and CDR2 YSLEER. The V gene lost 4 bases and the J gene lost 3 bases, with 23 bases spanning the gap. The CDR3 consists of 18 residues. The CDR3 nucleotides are TGCGCCAGCAGCCCAGGAGAGGGTCCGGGTCCGGAGACAGATACGCAGTATTTT. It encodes CASSPGEGPGPETDTQYF.

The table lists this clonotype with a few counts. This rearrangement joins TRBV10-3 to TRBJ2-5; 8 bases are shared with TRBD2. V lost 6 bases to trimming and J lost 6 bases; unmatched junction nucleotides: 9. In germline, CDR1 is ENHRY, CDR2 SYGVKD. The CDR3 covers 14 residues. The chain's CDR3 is CAISTGGASQTQYF. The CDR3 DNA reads TGTGCCATCAGCACCGGGGGGGCGTCTCAGACCCAGTACTTC.

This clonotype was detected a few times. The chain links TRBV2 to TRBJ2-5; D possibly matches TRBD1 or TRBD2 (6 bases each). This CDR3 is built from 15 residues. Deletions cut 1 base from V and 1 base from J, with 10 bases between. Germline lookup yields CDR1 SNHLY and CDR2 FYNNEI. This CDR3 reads CASSEGGAAQETQYF. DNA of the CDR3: TGTGCCAGCAGTGAAGGGGGGGCAGCCCAAGAGACCCAGTACTTC. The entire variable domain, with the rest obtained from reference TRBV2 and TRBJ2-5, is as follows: EPEVTQTPSHQVTQMGQEVILRCVPISNHLYFYWYRQILGQKVEFLVSFYNNEISEKSEIFDDQFSVERPDGSNFTLKIRSTKLEDSAMYFCASSEGGAAQETQYFGPGTRLLVL.